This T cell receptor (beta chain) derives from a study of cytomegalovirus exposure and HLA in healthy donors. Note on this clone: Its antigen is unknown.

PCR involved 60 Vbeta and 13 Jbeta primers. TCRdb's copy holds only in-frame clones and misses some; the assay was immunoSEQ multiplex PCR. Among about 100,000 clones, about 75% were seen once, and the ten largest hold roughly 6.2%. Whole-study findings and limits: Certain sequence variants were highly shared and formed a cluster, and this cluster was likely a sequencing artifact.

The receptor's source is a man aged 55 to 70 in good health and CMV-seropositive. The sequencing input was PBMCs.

This chain's CDR3 is CASSYRGDEQFF. CDR3 bases: TGTGCCAGCAGTTACAGGGGCGATGAGCAGTTCTTC. This chain links TRBV6-5 with TRBJ2-1; TRBD1 might be the D (5 bases). Per the germline V gene, CDR1 is MNHEY and CDR2 is SVGAGI. V dropped 2 bases and J dropped 8 bases, with 7 bases sitting between them. This CDR3 has 12 amino acids.